This T cell receptor (beta chain) was obtained from a study of T cells in Graves' hyperthyroidism and ophthalmopathy. Findings of the study overall: Blood shared most expanded thyroid clonotypes above 0.001. The model's output predicted ophthalmopathy at a median of about 6.5 months prior to onset.

V lost 5 bases, J lost 3 bases, and 10 bases stayed unmatched. Germline CDR1 and CDR2: SGHTA and FQGNSA. This CDR3 spans 16 amino acids. Stable disease denoted Graves' hyperthyroidism without ophthalmopathy progression within 18 months. Clinical symptoms, serum thyroxine and TRAb, thyroid ultrasound and orbital computed tomography were used for the diagnoses. This clonotype has at least ten counts. Antigen unknown. Template material for amplifying TCR beta CDR3 regions consisted of RNA transcripts. During a first-round RT-PCR of the TCR CDR3, the HTBI primer set was used. MiXCR, run by TCRdb on the multiplex PCR reads, gives a single entry per CDR3 protein. The sample yields about half a million distinct CDR3 sequences, around 21% seen once.

V is TRBV7-2 and J is TRBJ1-2; 9 nucleotides line up with TRBD1. The source material was blood. This sequence was found in a young man with Graves' hyperthyroidism. CDR3 residues: CASSQTSTGGDYGYTF. The CDR3, as DNA: TGTGCCAGCAGCCAAACCTCGACAGGGGGGGACTATGGCTACACCTTC.